This T cell receptor beta chain stems from a study of cytomegalovirus exposure and HLA in healthy donors. The PCR made use of 60 Vbeta and 13 Jbeta primers. Clones were read by immunoSEQ multiplex PCR, and TCRdb kept only the in-frame ones, dropping some. The sample lists some 100,000 clones, 84% seen once, with 2% to 2.5% in the top ten. The CDR3 spans 17 residues. V lost 0 bases to trimming and J lost 0 bases, with 9 bases between them. Germline V gives CDR1 LGHNA, CDR2 YNFKEQ. The study, taken as a whole, reports: Among TCR sequences, most were rare, though some public TCRs appeared in many donors.

For this clone: The antigen is undetermined.

Sequenced input: PBMCs. The origin of this receptor is a man aged 18 to 29 in good health and CMV-seronegative. The chain is built from TRBV4-2 and TRBJ2-6; D call uncertain. DNA of the CDR3: TGTGCCAGCAGCCAAGATTTAGCAGCCTCTGGGGCCAACGTCCTGACTTTC. It specifies CASSQDLAASGANVLTF.